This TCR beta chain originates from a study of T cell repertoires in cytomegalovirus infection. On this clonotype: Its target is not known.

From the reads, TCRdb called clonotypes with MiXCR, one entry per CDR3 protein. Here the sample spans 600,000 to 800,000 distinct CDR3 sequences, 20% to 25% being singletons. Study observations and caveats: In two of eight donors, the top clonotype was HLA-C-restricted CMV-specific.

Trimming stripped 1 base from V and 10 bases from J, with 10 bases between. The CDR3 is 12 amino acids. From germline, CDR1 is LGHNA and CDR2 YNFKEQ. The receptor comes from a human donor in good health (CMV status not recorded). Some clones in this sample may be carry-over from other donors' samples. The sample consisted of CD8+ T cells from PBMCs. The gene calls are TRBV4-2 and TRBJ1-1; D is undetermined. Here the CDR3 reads CASSQGSYGAFF. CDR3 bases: TGTGCCAGCAGCCAAGGGTCTTATGGAGCTTTCTTT.